This TCR beta chain comes out of a study of shared clonotypes between healthy human individuals. Study-wide results and limits: For naive CD4 cells, roughly 4.8% of clonotypes were shared across a handful of donors.

CDR1 is GTSNPN, CDR2 SVGIG, per germline (reference sequence). There are 15 residues in the CDR3. V was cut by 3 bases and J by 5 bases, with 17 bases left in between. This clone was observed a few times. Its target is not known. Original handling: ImmunoSEQ output lacked quality scores and full-length reads, limiting matched filtering. Libraries were prepared by immunoSEQ multiplex PCR; TCRdb keeps only in-frame clonotypes and omits some of them. V, J and clone size derive from that table, while D and trimming were established from the DNA sequence. The sample contains some 680,000 clones, around 73% of which appear only once.

This clonotype was obtained from a woman in her thirties in good health. The chain links TRBV30 to TRBJ2-1; either TRBD1 or TRBD2 may supply D (5 bases each). Source material: memory CD4+ T cells sorted from blood. Subset: CD45RA-negative fraction. CDR3: CAWSHPGLGNNEQFF. In DNA, the CDR3 is TGTGCCTGGAGCCACCCGGGGCTGGGAAACAATGAGCAGTTCTTC. Full variable domain (missing parts from reference TRBV30 and TRBJ2-1): SQTIHQWPATLVQPVGSPLSLECTVEGTSNPNLYWYRQAAGRGLQLLFYSVGIGQISSEVPQNLSASRPQDRQFILSSKKLLLSDSGFYLCAWSHPGLGNNEQFFGPGTRLTVL.